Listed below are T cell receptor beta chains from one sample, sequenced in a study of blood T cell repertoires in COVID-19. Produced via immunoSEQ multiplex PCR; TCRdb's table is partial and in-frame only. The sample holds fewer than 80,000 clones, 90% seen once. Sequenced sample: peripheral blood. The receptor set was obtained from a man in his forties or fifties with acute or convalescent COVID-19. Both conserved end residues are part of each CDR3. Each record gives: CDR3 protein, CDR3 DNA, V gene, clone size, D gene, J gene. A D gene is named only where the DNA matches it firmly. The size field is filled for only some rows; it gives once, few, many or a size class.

CDR3aa: CASSLGQGVFYGYTF
CDR3nt: TGCGCCAGCAGCCTCGGACAGGGAGTATTCTATGGCTACACCTTC
v_gene: TRBV4-1
abundance: -
d_gene: TRBD1
j_gene: TRBJ1-2

CDR3aa: CASSLVGTGPMGTEAFF
CDR3nt: TGTGCCAGCAGCTTGGTTGGGACAGGCCCTATGGGGACTGAAGCTTTCTTT
v_gene: TRBV5-5
abundance: many
d_gene: TRBD1
j_gene: TRBJ1-1

CDR3aa: CAISKGQQQETQYF
CDR3nt: TGTGCCATCAGTAAGGGACAGCAACAAGAGACCCAGTACTTC
v_gene: TRBV10-3
abundance: once
d_gene: TRBD1
j_gene: TRBJ2-5

CDR3aa: CASSPGTSGETQYF
CDR3nt: TGTGCCAGCAGTCCCGGGACTAGCGGGGAGACCCAGTACTTC
v_gene: TRBV6-5
abundance: -
d_gene: TRBD2
j_gene: TRBJ2-5

CDR3aa: CASSLAGQGAGNTIYF
CDR3nt: TGCGCCAGCAGCTTGGCGGGACAGGGGGCTGGAAACACCATATATTTT
v_gene: TRBV5-1
abundance: few
d_gene: TRBD1
j_gene: TRBJ1-3

CDR3aa: CASSLGGQAQETQYF
CDR3nt: TGTGCCAGCAGCTTAGGCGGACAGGCCCAAGAGACCCAGTACTTC
v_gene: TRBV11-3
abundance: -
d_gene: TRBD1
j_gene: TRBJ2-5

CDR3aa: CASSLESYPGELFF
CDR3nt: TGTGCCAGCAGCTTAGAATCCTACCCCGGGGAGCTGTTTTTT
v_gene: TRBV7-2
abundance: -
d_gene: -
j_gene: TRBJ2-2

CDR3aa: CASSSLTGNGYTF
CDR3nt: TGTGCCAGCAGCTCACTGACAGGGAATGGCTACACCTTC
v_gene: TRBV7-6
abundance: -
d_gene: TRBD1
j_gene: TRBJ1-2

CDR3aa: CASSFTSGSYNEQFF
CDR3nt: TGTGCCAGCAGCTTCACTAGCGGCTCCTACAATGAGCAGTTCTTC
v_gene: TRBV5-5
abundance: -
d_gene: TRBD2
j_gene: TRBJ2-1

CDR3aa: CASSSGTSGYNEQFF
CDR3nt: TGTGCCAGCAGCTCGGGGACTAGCGGATACAATGAGCAGTTCTTC
v_gene: TRBV11-2
abundance: -
d_gene: TRBD2
j_gene: TRBJ2-1

CDR3aa: CASSLWASGRTQETQYF
CDR3nt: TGTGCCAGCAGCTTATGGGCTAGCGGGAGGACCCAAGAGACCCAGTACTTC
v_gene: TRBV5-6
abundance: -
d_gene: TRBD2
j_gene: TRBJ2-5

CDR3aa: CASHTGYSNQPQHF
CDR3nt: TGTGCTAGCCACACAGGGTATAGCAATCAGCCCCAGCATTTT
v_gene: TRBV12-5
abundance: -
d_gene: -
j_gene: TRBJ1-5

CDR3aa: CASSWGGAPQNTEAFF
CDR3nt: TGTGCCAGCAGCTGGGGGGGGGCCCCGCAGAACACTGAAGCTTTCTTT
v_gene: TRBV5-4
abundance: -
d_gene: -
j_gene: TRBJ1-1

CDR3aa: CASRGEGTGYGYTF
CDR3nt: TGTGCCAGCAGGGGCGAGGGTACCGGCTATGGCTACACCTTC
v_gene: TRBV27
abundance: -
d_gene: -
j_gene: TRBJ1-2

CDR3aa: CASTPSGTSGYEQYF
CDR3nt: TGTGCCAGCACTCCCTCCGGGACTAGCGGCTACGAGCAGTACTTC
v_gene: TRBV2
abundance: -
d_gene: TRBD2
j_gene: TRBJ2-7

CDR3aa: CASSLGPGGTDEQYF
CDR3nt: TGTGCCAGCAGCTTAGGCCCCGGCGGGACCGACGAGCAGTACTTC
v_gene: TRBV11-3
abundance: -
d_gene: -
j_gene: TRBJ2-7

CDR3aa: CASSILAGAPSGANVLTF
CDR3nt: TGTGCCAGTAGTATTTTAGCAGGGGCCCCTTCTGGGGCCAACGTCCTGACTTTC
v_gene: TRBV19
abundance: -
d_gene: -
j_gene: TRBJ2-6

CDR3aa: CASSPQTSGNSYEQYF
CDR3nt: TGTGCCAGCTCACCACAGACTAGCGGGAACTCCTACGAGCAGTACTTC
v_gene: TRBV18
abundance: -
d_gene: TRBD2
j_gene: TRBJ2-7

CDR3aa: CASSLQGRTEAFF
CDR3nt: TGTGCCAGCAGCTTACAGGGTCGAACTGAAGCTTTCTTT
v_gene: TRBV7-9
abundance: few
d_gene: -
j_gene: TRBJ1-1

CDR3aa: CASSPRTSGSYEEAKNIQYF
CDR3nt: TGCGCCAGCAGCCCCCGGACTAGCGGGAGTTACGAGGAAGCCAAAAACATTCAGTACTTC
v_gene: TRBV5-1
abundance: -
d_gene: TRBD2
j_gene: TRBJ2-4

CDR3aa: CASSQARVLNQPQHF
CDR3nt: TGCGCCAGCAGCCAAGCCCGGGTACTCAATCAGCCCCAGCATTTT
v_gene: TRBV4-1
abundance: once
d_gene: -
j_gene: TRBJ1-5

CDR3aa: CASSYVKGGDSPLHF
CDR3nt: TGTGCCAGCAGTTACGTGAAGGGGGGGGATTCACCCCTCCACTTT
v_gene: TRBV6-5
abundance: -
d_gene: -
j_gene: TRBJ1-6

CDR3aa: CASSSRLAGGAGELFF
CDR3nt: TGTGCCAGCAGCTCAAGACTAGCGGGAGGTGCCGGGGAGCTGTTTTTT
v_gene: TRBV7-2
abundance: -
d_gene: TRBD2
j_gene: TRBJ2-2

CDR3aa: CASSPPAGGQGEQFF
CDR3nt: TGTGCCAGCTCACCACCTGCGGGAGGGCAGGGTGAGCAGTTCTTC
v_gene: TRBV18
abundance: few
d_gene: TRBD2
j_gene: TRBJ2-1

CDR3aa: CASSGDKTGRNEQFF
CDR3nt: TGTGCCAGCAGCGGGGATAAGACAGGGCGAAATGAGCAGTTCTTC
v_gene: TRBV14
abundance: -
d_gene: TRBD1
j_gene: TRBJ2-1

CDR3aa: CASLEGQGGYGYTF
CDR3nt: TGTGCCAGCCTGGAAGGGCAGGGGGGCTATGGCTACACCTTC
v_gene: TRBV28
abundance: -
d_gene: TRBD1
j_gene: TRBJ1-2

CDR3aa: CAISEDRGYTDTQYF
CDR3nt: TGTGCCATCAGTGAAGACAGGGGATACACAGATACGCAGTATTTT
v_gene: TRBV10-3
abundance: -
d_gene: TRBD1
j_gene: TRBJ2-3

CDR3aa: CASSLDGGSGAQYF
CDR3nt: TGTGCCAGCAGCTTAGATGGTGGGAGCGGGGCCCAGTACTTC
v_gene: TRBV11-2
abundance: -
d_gene: TRBD2
j_gene: TRBJ2-5

CDR3aa: CASSPIQGGEQYF
CDR3nt: TGTGCCAGCTCACCAATACAGGGCGGCGAGCAGTACTTC
v_gene: TRBV18
abundance: -
d_gene: -
j_gene: TRBJ2-7

CDR3aa: CASSLARGNTEAFF
CDR3nt: TGTGCCAGCAGCTTAGCGCGGGGTAACACTGAAGCTTTCTTT
v_gene: TRBV11-1
abundance: -
d_gene: -
j_gene: TRBJ1-1

CDR3aa: CASSLDEGQNTEAFF
CDR3nt: TGCGCCAGCAGCTTGGACGAGGGCCAGAACACTGAAGCTTTCTTT
v_gene: TRBV5-1
abundance: -
d_gene: -
j_gene: TRBJ1-1

CDR3aa: CATSDHRQGRYEQYF
CDR3nt: TGTGCCACCAGTGACCATAGACAGGGAAGGTACGAGCAGTACTTC
v_gene: TRBV24-1
abundance: -
d_gene: TRBD1
j_gene: TRBJ2-7

CDR3aa: CATPGDTEAFF
CDR3nt: TGTGCCACCCCAGGGGATACTGAAGCTTTCTTT
v_gene: TRBV24-1
abundance: -
d_gene: -
j_gene: TRBJ1-1

CDR3aa: CASSSGLPNSYEQYF
CDR3nt: TGCGCCAGCAGCTCGGGACTACCGAACTCCTACGAGCAGTACTTC
v_gene: TRBV5-1
abundance: -
d_gene: TRBD2
j_gene: TRBJ2-7

CDR3aa: CASSEVKRVLAVMYQETQYF
CDR3nt: TGTGCCAGCAGTGAAGTTAAAAGGGTCCTAGCGGTTATGTACCAAGAGACCCAGTACTTC
v_gene: TRBV6-1
abundance: -
d_gene: TRBD2
j_gene: TRBJ2-5

CDR3aa: CASSSGQGSDTQYF
CDR3nt: TGTGCCAGCAGCTCGGGACAGGGCTCCGATACGCAGTATTTT
v_gene: TRBV7-9
abundance: -
d_gene: TRBD1
j_gene: TRBJ2-3

CDR3aa: CSAFDTEAFF
CDR3nt: TGCAGCGCCTTCGACACTGAAGCTTTCTTT
v_gene: TRBV29-1
abundance: -
d_gene: -
j_gene: TRBJ1-1

CDR3aa: CASSLRASGTNTGELFF
CDR3nt: TGCGCCAGCAGCTTGAGGGCTAGCGGGACGAACACCGGGGAGCTGTTTTTT
v_gene: TRBV5-1
abundance: -
d_gene: TRBD2
j_gene: TRBJ2-2

CDR3aa: CATSTGVTEKLFF
CDR3nt: TGTGCCACCTCGACAGGGGTGACCGAAAAACTGTTTTTT
v_gene: TRBV28
abundance: -
d_gene: TRBD1
j_gene: TRBJ1-4

CDR3aa: CASSLWGCGGESYEQYF
CDR3nt: TGTGCCAGCAGCTTATGGGGGTGCGGGGGAGAGAGCTACGAGCAGTACTTC
v_gene: TRBV7-9
abundance: once
d_gene: TRBD2
j_gene: TRBJ2-7

CDR3aa: CASSLSGARGNTIYF
CDR3nt: TGTGCCAGCAGCTTGTCTGGGGCGCGTGGAAACACCATATATTTT
v_gene: TRBV7-9
abundance: -
d_gene: -
j_gene: TRBJ1-3

CDR3aa: CASSHFLGLQTGELFF
CDR3nt: TGTGCCAGCAGTCACTTTCTAGGACTTCAAACCGGGGAGCTGTTTTTT
v_gene: TRBV6-2/TRBV6-3
abundance: -
d_gene: -
j_gene: TRBJ2-2

CDR3aa: CASSPPGTSGYTQYF
CDR3nt: TGTGCCAGCTCACCACCGGGGACTAGCGGCTATACGCAGTATTTT
v_gene: TRBV18
abundance: -
d_gene: TRBD2
j_gene: TRBJ2-3

CDR3aa: CASIERGNGEQYF
CDR3nt: TGTGCCAGCATCGAACGGGGGAATGGGGAGCAGTACTTC
v_gene: TRBV2
abundance: -
d_gene: -
j_gene: TRBJ2-7

CDR3aa: CASSLGQGDSPLHF
CDR3nt: TGCGCCAGCAGCTTGGGGCAGGGGGACTCACCCCTCCACTTT
v_gene: TRBV5-1
abundance: few
d_gene: TRBD1
j_gene: TRBJ1-6